The sequence of this T cell receptor (beta chain) was determined in a study of cytomegalovirus exposure and HLA in healthy donors. Overall study results and limits: The only immune exposure information that was available was CMV serostatus.

Both 60 Vbeta primers and 13 Jbeta primers went into the PCR. The repertoire was sequenced with immunoSEQ multiplex PCR; TCRdb's copy has only in-frame clones and lacks some. Seen in this sample are about 74,000 clones; the ten most common clones hold around 7.5%. A remark on this clone: Its antigen is unidentified.

CDR1 is SGHTA, CDR2 FQGNSA, per germline. This CDR3 is built from 17 residues. V lost 1 base, J lost 1 base, and 6 bases stayed unmatched. The receptor was derived from a female donor in good health and CMV-seropositive. The sequenced sample was PBMCs. V and J are TRBV7-2 and TRBJ2-1, with TRBD2 identical over 8 bases. The CDR3 DNA reads TGTGCCAGCAGCTTAGGGTTTAGCGGGGTTTCCTACAATGAGCAGTTCTTC. It encodes CASSLGFSGVSYNEQFF.